This TCR beta chain was identified during a study of shared clonotypes between healthy human individuals. Study at large: Serving as donors were a couple of women and a few men, whose ages spanned 18 to 49.

A remark on this clone: The antigen remains undetermined. A read error is possible here, since a much larger clone lies one base away.

Produced via immunoSEQ multiplex PCR; TCRdb's table is partial and in-frame only. In the table there are about 530,000 clones, over 75% of which are singletons. The donors were all Caucasian adults (living in Nashville, Tennessee). The CDR3 is 16 amino acids. Germline lookup yields CDR1 SGHTA and CDR2 FQGNSA. The ends were cut back, 1 base at V and 0 bases at J, with 12 bases in the middle. Study-level points and caveats: The small donor group covered limited genetic and exposure diversity.

The sequence came from a woman in her forties in good health. Some clones in this sample may be carry-over from other donors' samples. The chain joins TRBV7-2 to TRBJ1-2; D not resolved. The sequencing input was PBMCs. Here the CDR3 reads CASSLVVGSSNYGYTF. The DNA of the CDR3 is TGTGCCAGCAGCTTAGTCGTGGGCAGCTCTAACTATGGCTACACCTTC.